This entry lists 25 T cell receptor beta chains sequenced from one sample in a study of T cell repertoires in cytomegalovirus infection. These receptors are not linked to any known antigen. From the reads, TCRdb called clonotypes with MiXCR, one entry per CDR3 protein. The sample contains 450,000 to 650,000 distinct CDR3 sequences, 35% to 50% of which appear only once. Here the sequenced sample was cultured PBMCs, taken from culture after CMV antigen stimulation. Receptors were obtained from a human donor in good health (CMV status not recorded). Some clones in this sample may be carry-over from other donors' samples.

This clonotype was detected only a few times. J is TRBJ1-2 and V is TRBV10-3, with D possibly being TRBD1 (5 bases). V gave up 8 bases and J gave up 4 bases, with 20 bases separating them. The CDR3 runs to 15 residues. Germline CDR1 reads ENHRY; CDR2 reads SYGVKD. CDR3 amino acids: CAISSPRGGAYGYTF. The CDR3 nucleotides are TGTGCCATCTCCTCACCCCGGGGAGGGGCCTATGGCTACACCTTC.

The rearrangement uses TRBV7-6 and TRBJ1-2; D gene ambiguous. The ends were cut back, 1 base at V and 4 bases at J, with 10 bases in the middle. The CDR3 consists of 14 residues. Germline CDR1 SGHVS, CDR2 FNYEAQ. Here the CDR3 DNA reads TGTGCCAGCAGCTTAGGAGAAAGAATCTATGGCTACACCTTC. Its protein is CASSLGERIYGYTF.

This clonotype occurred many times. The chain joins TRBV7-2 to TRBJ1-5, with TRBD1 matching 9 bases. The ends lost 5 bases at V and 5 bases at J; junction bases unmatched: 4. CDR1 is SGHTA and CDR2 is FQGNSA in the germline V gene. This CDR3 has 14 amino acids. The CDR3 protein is CASSQGQGHQPQHF. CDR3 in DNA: TGTGCCAGCAGCCAGGGACAGGGTCATCAGCCCCAGCATTTT.

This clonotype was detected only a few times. In DNA, the CDR3 is TGTGCCAGCACCCTGGACAGGGCCTACAATGAGCAGTTCTTC. As protein: CASTLDRAYNEQFF. This chain joins TRBV7-2 and TRBJ2-1; TRBD1 aligns across 8 bases. Trimming took 7 bases from V and 2 from J; bases not matched to a gene: 4. Per the germline V gene, CDR1 is SGHTA and CDR2 is FQGNSA. This CDR3 is built from 14 residues.

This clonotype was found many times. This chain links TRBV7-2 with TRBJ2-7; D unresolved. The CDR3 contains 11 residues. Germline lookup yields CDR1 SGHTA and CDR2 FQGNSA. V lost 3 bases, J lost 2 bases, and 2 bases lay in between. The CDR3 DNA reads TGTGCCAGCAGCTTGACCTACGAGCAGTACTTC. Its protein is CASSLTYEQYF.

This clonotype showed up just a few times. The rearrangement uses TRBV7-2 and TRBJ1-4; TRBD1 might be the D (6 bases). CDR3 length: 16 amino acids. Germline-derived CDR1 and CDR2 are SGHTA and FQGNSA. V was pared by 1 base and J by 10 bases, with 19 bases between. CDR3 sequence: CASSLGWGAGTTKLFF. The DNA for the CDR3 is TGTGCCAGCAGCTTAGGATGGGGGGCAGGGACTACAAAACTGTTTTTT.

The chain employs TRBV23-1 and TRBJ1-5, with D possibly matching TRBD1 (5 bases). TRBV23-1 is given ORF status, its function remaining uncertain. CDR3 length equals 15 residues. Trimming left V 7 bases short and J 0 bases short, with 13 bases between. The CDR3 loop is CASTPQGDSNQPQHF. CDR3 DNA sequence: TGCGCCAGCACCCCTCAAGGGGATAGCAATCAGCCCCAGCATTTT.

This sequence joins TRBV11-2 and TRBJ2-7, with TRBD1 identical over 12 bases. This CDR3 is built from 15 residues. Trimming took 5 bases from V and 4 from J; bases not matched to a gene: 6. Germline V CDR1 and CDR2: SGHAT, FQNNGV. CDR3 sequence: CASSRRDRGQYEQYF. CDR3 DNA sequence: TGTGCCAGCAGCCGCCGGGACAGGGGGCAATACGAGCAGTACTTC.

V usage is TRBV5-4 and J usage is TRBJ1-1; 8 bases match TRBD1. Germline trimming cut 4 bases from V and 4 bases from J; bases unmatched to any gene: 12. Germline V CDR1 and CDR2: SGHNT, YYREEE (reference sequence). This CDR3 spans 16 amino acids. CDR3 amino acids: CASSQDRAGAGTEAFF. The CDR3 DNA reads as TGTGCCAGCAGCCAGGACAGGGCCGGAGCGGGCACTGAAGCTTTCTTT.

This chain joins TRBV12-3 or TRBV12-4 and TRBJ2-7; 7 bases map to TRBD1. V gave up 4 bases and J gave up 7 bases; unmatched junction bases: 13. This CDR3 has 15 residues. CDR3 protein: CASSWGTGAMGEQYF. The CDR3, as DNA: TGTGCCAGCAGTTGGGGTACAGGGGCCATGGGGGAGCAGTACTTC.

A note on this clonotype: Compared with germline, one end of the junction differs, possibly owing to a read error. The CDR3, as DNA: TGTGCTAGTGGTTTTGGAGGCGGTCAGCCCCATCATTTT. It encodes CASGFGGGQPHHF. The chain joins TRBV12-5 to TRBJ1-5; no reliable D call. Germline lookup yields CDR1 LGHNT and CDR2 FRNRAP. This CDR3 has 13 residues.

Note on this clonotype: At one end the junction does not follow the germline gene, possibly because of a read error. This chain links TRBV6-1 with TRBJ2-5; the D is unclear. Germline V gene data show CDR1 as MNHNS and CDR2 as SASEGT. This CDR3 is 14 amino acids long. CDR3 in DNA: TGTGCCAGCAGTGTTACACCTGGAAGAGAGGCCCAGTACTTC. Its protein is CASSVTPGREAQYF.

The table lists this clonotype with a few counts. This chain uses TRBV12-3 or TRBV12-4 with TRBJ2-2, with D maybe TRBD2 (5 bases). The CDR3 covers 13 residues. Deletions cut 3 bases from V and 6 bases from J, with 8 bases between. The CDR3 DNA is TGTGCCAGCAGTTTTCGGGGTTCCGGGGAGCTGTTTTTT. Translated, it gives CASSFRGSGELFF.

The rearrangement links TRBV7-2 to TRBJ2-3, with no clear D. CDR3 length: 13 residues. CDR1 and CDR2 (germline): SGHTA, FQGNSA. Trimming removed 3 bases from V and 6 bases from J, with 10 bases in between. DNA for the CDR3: TGTGCCAGCAGCTTTTTCGGGTGGGATACGCAGTATTTT. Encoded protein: CASSFFGWDTQYF.

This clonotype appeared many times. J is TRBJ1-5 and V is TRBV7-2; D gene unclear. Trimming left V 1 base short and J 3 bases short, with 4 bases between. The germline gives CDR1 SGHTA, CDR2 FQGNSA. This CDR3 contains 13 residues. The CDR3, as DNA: TGTGCCAGCAGCTTAGGACCCAATCAGCCCCAGCATTTT. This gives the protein CASSLGPNQPQHF.

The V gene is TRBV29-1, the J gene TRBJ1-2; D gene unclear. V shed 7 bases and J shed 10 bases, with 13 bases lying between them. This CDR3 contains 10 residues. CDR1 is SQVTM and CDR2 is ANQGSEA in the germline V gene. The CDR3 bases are TGCAGCGGGAGTAAAGAAACCTACACCTTC. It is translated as CSGSKETYTF.

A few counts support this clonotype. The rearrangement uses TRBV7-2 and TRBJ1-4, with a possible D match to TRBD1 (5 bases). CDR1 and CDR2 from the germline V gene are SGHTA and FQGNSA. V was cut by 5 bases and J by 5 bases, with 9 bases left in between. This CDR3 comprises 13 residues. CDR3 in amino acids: CASSTDINEKLFF. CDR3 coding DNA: TGTGCCAGCAGCACGGACATAAATGAAAAACTGTTTTTT. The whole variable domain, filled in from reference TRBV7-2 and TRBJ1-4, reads GAGVSQSPSNKVTEKGKDVELRCDPISGHTALYWYRQSLGQGLEFLIYFQGNSAPDKSGLPSDRFSAERTGGSVSTLTIQRTQQEDSAVYLCASSTDINEKLFFGSGTQLSVL.

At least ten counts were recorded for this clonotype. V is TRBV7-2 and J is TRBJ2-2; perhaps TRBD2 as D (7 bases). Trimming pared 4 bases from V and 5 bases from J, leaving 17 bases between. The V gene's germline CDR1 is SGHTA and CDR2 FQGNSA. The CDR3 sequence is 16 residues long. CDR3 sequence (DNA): TGTGCCAGCAGCTCCCGAGGGGGGGGAGGAACCGGGGAGCTGTTTTTT. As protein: CASSSRGGGGTGELFF.

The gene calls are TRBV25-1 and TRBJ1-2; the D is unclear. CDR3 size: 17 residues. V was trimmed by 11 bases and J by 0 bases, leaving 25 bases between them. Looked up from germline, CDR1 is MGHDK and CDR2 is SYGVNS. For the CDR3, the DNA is TGTGCCGTACAACCGTTAGGCAGAATGTATTCTAACTATGGCTACACCTTC. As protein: CAVQPLGRMYSNYGYTF.

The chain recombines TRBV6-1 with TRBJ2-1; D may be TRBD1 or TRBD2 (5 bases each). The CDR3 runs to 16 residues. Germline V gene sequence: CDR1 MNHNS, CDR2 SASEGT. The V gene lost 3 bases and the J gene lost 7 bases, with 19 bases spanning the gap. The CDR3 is CASSDVTPGPGNEQFF. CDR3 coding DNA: TGTGCCAGCAGTGATGTAACCCCGGGACCTGGGAATGAGCAGTTCTTC.

The CDR3 region is CASSQDPGQNTGELFF. The DNA for the CDR3 is TGTGCCAGCAGCCAGGACCCGGGACAGAACACCGGGGAGCTGTTTTTT. The chain combines TRBV5-4 with TRBJ2-2; D may be TRBD1 (6 bases). The germline V and J ends were trimmed by 4 bases and 1 base, with 14 bases remaining between them. CDR3 length: 16 amino acids. Per germline, CDR1 SGHNT and CDR2 YYREEE (reference sequence).

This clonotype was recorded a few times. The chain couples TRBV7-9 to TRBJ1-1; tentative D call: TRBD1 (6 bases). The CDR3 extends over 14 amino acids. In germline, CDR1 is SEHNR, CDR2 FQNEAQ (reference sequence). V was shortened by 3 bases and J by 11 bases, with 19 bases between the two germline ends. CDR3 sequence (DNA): TGTGCCAGCAGCTTCCCGGACAGTATCTCTCCCGCTTTCTTT. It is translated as CASSFPDSISPAFF. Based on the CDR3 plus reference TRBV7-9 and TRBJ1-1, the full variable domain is DTGVSQNPRHKITKRGQNVTFRCDPISEHNRLYWYRQTLGQGPEFLTYFQNEAQLEKSRLLSDRFSAERPKGSFSTLEIQRTEQGDSAMYLCASSFPDSISPAFFGQGTRLTVV.

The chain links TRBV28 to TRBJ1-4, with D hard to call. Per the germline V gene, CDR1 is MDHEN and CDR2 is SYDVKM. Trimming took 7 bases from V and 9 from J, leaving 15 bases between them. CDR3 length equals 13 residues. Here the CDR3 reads CASMAPPGKKLFF. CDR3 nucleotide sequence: TGTGCCAGCATGGCCCCCCCGGGTAAAAAACTGTTTTTT.

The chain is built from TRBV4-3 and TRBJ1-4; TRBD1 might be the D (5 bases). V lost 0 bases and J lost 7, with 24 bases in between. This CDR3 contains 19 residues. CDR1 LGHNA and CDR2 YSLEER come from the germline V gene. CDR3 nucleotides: TGCGCCAGCAGCCAAGATTTTGGGCAGGGTCTCTACGGGGGTGAAAAACTGTTTTTT. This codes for CASSQDFGQGLYGGEKLFF.

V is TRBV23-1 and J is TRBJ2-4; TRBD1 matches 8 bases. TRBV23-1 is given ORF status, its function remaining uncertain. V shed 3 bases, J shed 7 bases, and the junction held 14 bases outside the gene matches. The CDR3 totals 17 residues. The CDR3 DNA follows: TGCGCCAGCAGTCACCGGAGGGGACAGGACAAGGGGAACATTCAGTACTTC. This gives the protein CASSHRRGQDKGNIQYF.